These 29 T cell receptor beta chains share one sample of origin, sequenced in a study of OX40 agonist ivuxolimab in advanced cancers. The data were produced by immunoSEQ multiplex PCR, yet TCRdb's version contains in-frame clones alone and is incomplete. This sample has about 92,000 clones, with about four fifths found just once. The source was CD4+ or CD8+ T cells sorted from blood, collected in a trial of the OX40 agonist ivuxolimab. The receptors derive from an adult with an advanced solid tumor such as melanoma, head and neck, liver or kidney cancer.

The rearrangement links TRBV5-1 to TRBJ1-3, with D unclear. The CDR3 totals 13 residues. The germline V and J ends were trimmed by 0 bases and 9 bases, with 10 bases remaining between them. Germline V gives CDR1 SGHRS, CDR2 YFSETQ. CDR3 bases: TGCGCCAGCAGCTTGGGGCTCGGCGGCACCATATATTTT. It is translated as CASSLGLGGTIYF.

This clone was seen a few times. This chain links TRBV6-1 with TRBJ2-4; possibly TRBD1 for D (6 bases). V was shortened by 3 bases and J by 0 bases, with 12 bases between the two germline ends. The germline gives CDR1 MNHNS, CDR2 SASEGT. This CDR3 has 16 amino acids. CDR3 in amino acids: CASSDVGTRAKNIQYF. CDR3 in DNA: TGTGCCAGCAGTGATGTTGGGACACGAGCCAAAAACATTCAGTACTTC.

The chain joins TRBV25-1 to TRBJ1-1; TRBD1 matches at 8 bases. The CDR3 totals 15 residues. Germline CDR1 is MGHDK and CDR2 is SYGVNS. V was pared by 3 bases and J by 10 bases, with 13 bases of the junction left unmatched. The CDR3 reads CASSDHRLRGRGAFF. CDR3 coding DNA: TGTGCCAGCAGTGACCACCGACTCAGGGGGCGGGGAGCTTTCTTT. The variable domain in full, with the rest retrieved from reference TRBV25-1 and TRBJ1-1, is EADIYQTPRYLVIGTGKKITLECSQTMGHDKMYWYQQDPGMELHLIHYSYGVNSTEKGDLSSESTVSRIRTEHFPLTLESARPSHTSQYLCASSDHRLRGRGAFFGQGTRLTVV.

There are a few counts of this clone. The chain combines TRBV7-8 with TRBJ1-6; D gene uncertain. Germline loops: CDR1 SGHVS, CDR2 FQNEAQ. There are 14 residues in the CDR3. Trimming took off 2 bases at V and 7 bases at J, with 9 bases between the two ends. The CDR3 reads CASSLTAWNSPLHF. Written as DNA, the CDR3 is TGTGCCAGCAGCTTAACAGCTTGGAATTCACCCCTCCACTTT.

CDR3 protein: CASSRDLNTGELFF. The CDR3 nucleotides are TGTGCCAGCAGCCGGGACTTGAACACCGGGGAGCTGTTTTTT. The rearrangement links TRBV2 to TRBJ2-2; tentative D call: TRBD2 (6 bases). Trimming took 6 bases from V and 1 from J, leaving 9 bases between them. In germline, CDR1 is SNHLY, CDR2 FYNNEI. The CDR3 contains 14 residues.

This clone appeared a few times. The sample has other DNA sequences that encode this CDR3 too. V gene TRBV9 combines with J gene TRBJ1-1; D uncertain. Germline CDR1 reads SGDLS; CDR2 reads YYNGEE. The CDR3 contains 12 residues. V lost 0 bases and J 7 bases, leaving 7 bases between the germline ends. DNA of the CDR3: TGTGCCAGCAGCGTAGCCAACGGTGAAGCTTTCTTT. Protein product: CASSVANGEAFF.

The sample holds one count of this clone. The genes are TRBV5-1 and TRBJ2-7, with a possible D match to TRBD2 (5 bases). Germline loops: CDR1 SGHRS, CDR2 YFSETQ. This CDR3 has 15 amino acids. V was cut by 7 bases and J by 1 base, with 18 bases left in between. In DNA, the CDR3 is TGCGCCAGCTCCCTAGGGAGTAGGGAGTCCTACGAGCAGTACTTC. This codes for CASSLGSRESYEQYF.

This chain links TRBV5-1 with TRBJ1-1; D is ambiguous. CDR1 is SGHRS and CDR2 is YFSETQ in the germline V gene. The CDR3 length is 15 residues. Deletions cut 0 bases from V and 4 bases from J, with 13 bases between. This chain's CDR3 is CASSLERIEGTEAFF. The CDR3 DNA reads as TGCGCCAGCAGCTTGGAAAGGATCGAGGGCACTGAAGCTTTCTTT.

V usage is TRBV30 and J usage is TRBJ1-5; no definite D call. The length of the CDR3 is 13 residues. Germline V gene data show CDR1 as GTSNPN and CDR2 as SVGIG (reference sequence). Trimming left V 2 bases short and J 4 bases short, with 9 bases between. CDR3 amino acids: CAWSRGQNQPQHF. The DNA for the CDR3 is TGTGCCTGGAGTCGCGGTCAAAATCAGCCCCAGCATTTT.

The chain is built from TRBV5-1 and TRBJ2-3; the D is unclear. The CDR3 runs to 15 residues. Germline CDR1 is SGHRS and CDR2 is YFSETQ. The germline V and J ends were trimmed by 4 bases and 1 base, with 13 bases remaining between them. The CDR3 is CASSPVDHRTDTQYF. CDR3 nucleotides: TGCGCCAGCAGCCCCGTGGACCACCGCACAGATACGCAGTATTTT.

The chain combines TRBV9 with TRBJ2-3; D is uncertain. V was cut by 3 bases and J by 7 bases, with 15 bases left in between. The CDR3 sequence is 14 residues long. The germline gives CDR1 SGDLS, CDR2 YYNGEE. CDR3 DNA: TGTGCCAGCAGCGCTACCCCGAAGATAAATACGCAGTATTTT. Translation: CASSATPKINTQYF.

The sample holds a few counts of this clone. The V gene is TRBV6-5, the J gene TRBJ1-5; TRBD1 aligns across 11 bases. The CDR3 consists of 15 residues. Trimming at V came to 2 bases and at J to 5 bases, leaving 2 bases not matched to a gene. Germline V lookup: CDR1 MNHEY, CDR2 SVGAGI. The CDR3 nucleotides are TGTGCCAGCAGTTACCAGGGACAGGGGGATCAGCCCCAGCATTTT. Translation gives CASSYQGQGDQPQHF.

V usage is TRBV19 and J usage is TRBJ1-5; D might be TRBD1 (5 bases). Germline CDR1 reads LNHDA; CDR2 reads SQIVND (reference sequence). CDR3 size: 13 residues. Trimming took off 6 bases at V and 7 bases at J, with 13 bases between the two ends. The CDR3 nucleotides read TGTGCCAGTAGAGCTGCAGGGAGCCAGCCCCAGCATTTT. Translation gives CASRAAGSQPQHF.

The CDR3: CASSAGRRYEKLFF. In DNA, the CDR3 is TGTGCCAGCAGCGCAGGGCGCCGATATGAAAAACTGTTTTTT. The rearrangement joins TRBV9 to TRBJ1-4, with D tentatively TRBD1 (5 bases). CDR3 length: 14 amino acids. Germline V gene sequence: CDR1 SGDLS, CDR2 YYNGEE. Trimming left V 3 bases short and J 6 bases short, with 12 bases between. Full variable domain (remainder filled in from reference TRBV9 and TRBJ1-4): DSGVTQTPKHLITATGQRVTLRCSPRSGDLSVYWYQQSLDQGLQFLIQYYNGEERAKGNILERFSAQQFPDLHSELNLSSLELGDSALYFCASSAGRRYEKLFFGSGTQLSVL.

The rearrangement links TRBV2 to TRBJ2-3, with 12 bases fitting TRBD2. Germline CDR1 is SNHLY and CDR2 is FYNNEI. V lost 6 bases, J lost 4 bases, and 8 bases stayed unmatched. The CDR3 is made up of 16 amino acids. Written as DNA, the CDR3 is TGTGCCAGCAGCCCCGGACTAGCGGGGTTTGCAGATACGCAGTATTTT. Translated, it gives CASSPGLAGFADTQYF. The full variable domain, rest sourced from reference TRBV2 and TRBJ2-3, is EPEVTQTPSHQVTQMGQEVILRCVPISNHLYFYWYRQILGQKVEFLVSFYNNEISEKSEIFDDQFSVERPDGSNFTLKIRSTKLEDSAMYFCASSPGLAGFADTQYFGPGTRLTVL.

V is TRBV6-6 and J is TRBJ1-4; no reliable D call. The V end lost 5 bases, the J end lost 0 bases, and 13 bases lay between the germline ends. The CDR3 covers 16 residues. The germline CDR1 and CDR2 sequences are MNHNY and SVGAGI (reference sequence). The CDR3 nucleotides read TGTGCCAGCAGTCCCCGGATTGGCGCAACTAATGAAAAACTGTTTTTT. Its translation: CASSPRIGATNEKLFF.

The chain carries TRBV18 and TRBJ1-4; 8 nucleotides agree with TRBD1. V lost 5 bases to trimming and J lost 5 bases; unmatched junction nucleotides: 4. Germline V gene sequence: CDR1 KGHSH, CDR2 LQKENI. CDR3 length equals 14 residues. The DNA of the CDR3 is TGTGCCAGCTCAAGGGACAGGACAAATGAAAAACTGTTTTTT. Protein product: CASSRDRTNEKLFF.

This sequence joins TRBV9 and TRBJ2-1; no clear D gene. CDR3 length: 15 amino acids. Germline V gene sequence: CDR1 SGDLS, CDR2 YYNGEE. Trimming shortened V by 1 base and J by 2 bases, and 10 bases separated the two germline ends. The DNA of the CDR3 is TGTGCCAGCAGCGTATTCCAGGATCCCTACAATGAGCAGTTCTTC. Translated: CASSVFQDPYNEQFF. Full variable domain (remainder filled in from reference TRBV9 and TRBJ2-1): DSGVTQTPKHLITATGQRVTLRCSPRSGDLSVYWYQQSLDQGLQFLIQYYNGEERAKGNILERFSAQQFPDLHSELNLSSLELGDSALYFCASSVFQDPYNEQFFGPGTRLTVL.

The chain is built from TRBV5-4 and TRBJ2-1; the match to TRBD2 covers 10 bases. The ends lost 3 bases at V and 5 bases at J; junction bases unmatched: 8. Germline CDR1 SGHNT, CDR2 YYREEE (reference sequence). This CDR3 has 16 residues. CDR3 residues: CASSSGSSGSHNEQFF. As DNA, the CDR3 is TGTGCCAGCAGCTCTGGCTCTAGCGGGAGCCACAATGAGCAGTTCTTC.

The chain links TRBV18 to TRBJ1-6; a weak D match, TRBD1 (6 bases). The CDR3 has 16 amino acids. Germline CDR1 reads KGHSH; CDR2 reads LQKENI. V gave up 4 bases and J gave up 10 bases, with 20 bases separating them. CDR3 nucleotide sequence: TGTGCCAGCTCACTTCCTCGAGGGCCAGGGGTGTCACCCCTCCACTTT. Encoded protein: CASSLPRGPGVSPLHF.

The J gene is TRBJ2-1, the V gene TRBV6-5; D uncertain. CDR1 and CDR2 (germline): MNHEY, SVGAGI. With 3 bases removed from V and 8 bases from J, the gap between germline ends came to 17 bases. This CDR3 has 15 residues. The CDR3 coding sequence is TGTGCCAGCAGTTATGGTAGGCTGCCGTCTGATGAGCAGTTCTTC. Protein product: CASSYGRLPSDEQFF.

The chain combines TRBV15 with TRBJ2-3; D ambiguous. The germline CDR1 and CDR2 sequences are LNHNV and YYDKDF (reference sequence). The ends were cut back, 1 base at V and 2 bases at J, with 4 bases in the middle. This CDR3 contains 13 residues. CDR3 sequence (DNA): TGTGCCACCAGCAGAGGACTCACAGATACGCAGTATTTT. It is translated as CATSRGLTDTQYF.

This rearrangement joins TRBV7-6 to TRBJ2-5, with a weak D call TRBD1 (6 bases). The CDR3 spans 15 residues. Germline CDR1 is SGHVS and CDR2 is FNYEAQ. V dropped 2 bases and J dropped 4 bases, with 14 bases sitting between them. The CDR3 loop reads CASSLSAGERETQYF. CDR3 DNA: TGTGCCAGCAGCTTAAGCGCAGGGGAGAGAGAGACCCAGTACTTC. The full variable domain, rest sourced from reference TRBV7-6 and TRBJ2-5, is GAGVSQSPRYKVTKRGQDVALRCDPISGHVSLYWYRQALGQGPEFLTYFNYEAQQDKSGLPNDRFSAERPEGSISTLTIQRTEQRDSAMYRCASSLSAGERETQYFGPGTRLLVL.

The genes are TRBV9 and TRBJ2-3, with D perhaps matching TRBD2 (5 bases). V lost 0 bases, J lost 0 bases, and 8 bases lay in between. This CDR3 is built from 15 residues. The V gene's germline CDR1 is SGDLS and CDR2 YYNGEE. The CDR3 region has the DNA TGTGCCAGCAGCGTAGACGGCGGGAGCACAGATACGCAGTATTTT. Translated, it gives CASSVDGGSTDTQYF.

Notes on this clone: Mismatch with germline at one junction end may stem from a read error. V and J are TRBV4-2 and TRBJ2-6; D is possibly TRBD1 (6 bases). This CDR3 spans 16 amino acids. Germline V gene data show CDR1 as LGHNA and CDR2 as YNFKEQ. CDR3: CAGSQVTGTGANVLTF. DNA of the CDR3: TGTGCCGGCAGCCAAGTTACAGGGACTGGGGCCAACGTCCTGACTTTC.

The chain carries TRBV19 and TRBJ1-2, with TRBD1 as a possible D gene (5 bases). The CDR3 covers 12 residues. Germline-derived CDR1 and CDR2 are LNHDA and SQIVND (reference sequence). With 5 bases removed from V and 5 bases from J, the gap between germline ends came to 9 bases. In DNA form, the CDR3 reads TGTGCCAGTAGTTTGTCAGGGTATGGCTACACCTTC. Protein product: CASSLSGYGYTF.

This chain uses TRBV6-5 with TRBJ2-7, with no clear D. Germline CDR1 MNHEY, CDR2 SVGAGI. V was trimmed by 0 bases and J by 0 bases, leaving 12 bases between them. The CDR3 is 16 residues long. As DNA, the CDR3 is TGTGCCAGCAGTTACTCGATCGAACAGAGCTCCTACGAGCAGTACTTC. Protein product: CASSYSIEQSSYEQYF.

A few counts support this clone. The chain combines TRBV10-3 with TRBJ1-3, with a tentative D call TRBD1 (6 bases). CDR3 size: 16 residues. Germline assignment: CDR1 ENHRY and CDR2 SYGVKD. V lost 4 bases and J 0 bases, leaving 13 bases between the germline ends. CDR3 DNA sequence: TGTGCCATCAGTGGAGCGGGGGCAGTCTCTGGAAACACCATATATTTT. Protein product: CAISGAGAVSGNTIYF.

The V call is TRBV14, the J call TRBJ2-5; D is unresolved. The germline V gene encodes CDR1 SGHDN and CDR2 FVKESK. V shed 4 bases and J shed 2 bases, with 14 bases lying between them. This CDR3 contains 15 residues. The CDR3 protein is CASSLTRLRQETQYF. The CDR3, as DNA: TGTGCCAGCAGCCTCACACGACTCAGACAAGAGACCCAGTACTTC.